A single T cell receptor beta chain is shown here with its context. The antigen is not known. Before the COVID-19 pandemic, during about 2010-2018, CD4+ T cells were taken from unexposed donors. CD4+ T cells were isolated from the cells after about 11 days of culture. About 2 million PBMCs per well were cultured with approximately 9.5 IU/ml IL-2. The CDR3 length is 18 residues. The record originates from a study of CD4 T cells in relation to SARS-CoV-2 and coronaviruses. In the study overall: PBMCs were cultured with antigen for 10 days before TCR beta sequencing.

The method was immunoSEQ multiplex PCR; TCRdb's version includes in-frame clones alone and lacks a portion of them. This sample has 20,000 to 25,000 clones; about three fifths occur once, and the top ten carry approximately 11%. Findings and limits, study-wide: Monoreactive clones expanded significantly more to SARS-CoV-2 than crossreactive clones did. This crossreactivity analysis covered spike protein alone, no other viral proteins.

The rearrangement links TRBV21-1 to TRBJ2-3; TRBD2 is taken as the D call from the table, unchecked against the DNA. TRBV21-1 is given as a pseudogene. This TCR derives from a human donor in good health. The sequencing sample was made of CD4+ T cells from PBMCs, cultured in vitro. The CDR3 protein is CASSKAIGGASVTDTQYF. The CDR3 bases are TGTGCCAGCAGCAAAGCAATAGGAGGGGCGTCGGTCACAGATACGCAGTATTTT.